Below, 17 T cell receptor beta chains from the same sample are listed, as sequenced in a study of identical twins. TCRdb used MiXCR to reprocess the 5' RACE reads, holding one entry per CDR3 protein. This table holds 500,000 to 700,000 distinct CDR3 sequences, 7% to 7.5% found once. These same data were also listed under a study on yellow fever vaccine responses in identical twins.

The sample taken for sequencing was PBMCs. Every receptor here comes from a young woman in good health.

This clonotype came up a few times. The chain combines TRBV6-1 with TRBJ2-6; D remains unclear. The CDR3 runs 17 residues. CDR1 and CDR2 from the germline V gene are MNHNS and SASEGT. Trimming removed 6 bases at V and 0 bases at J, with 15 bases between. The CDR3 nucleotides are TGTGCCAGCAGACAGACACACTATATCTCTGGGGCCAACGTCCTGACTTTC. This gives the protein CASRQTHYISGANVLTF.

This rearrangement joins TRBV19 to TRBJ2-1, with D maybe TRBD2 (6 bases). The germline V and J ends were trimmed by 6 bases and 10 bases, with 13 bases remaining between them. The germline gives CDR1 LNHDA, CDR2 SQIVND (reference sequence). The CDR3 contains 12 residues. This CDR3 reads CASRSGGIEQFF. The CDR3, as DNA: TGTGCCAGTAGAAGCGGCGGGATAGAGCAGTTCTTC.

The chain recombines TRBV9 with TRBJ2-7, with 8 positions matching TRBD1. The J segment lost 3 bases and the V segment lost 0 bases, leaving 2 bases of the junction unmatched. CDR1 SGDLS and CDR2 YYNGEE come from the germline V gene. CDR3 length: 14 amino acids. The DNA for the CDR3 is TGTGCCAGCAGCGTAGATGGGACAGGCTACGAGCAGTACGTC. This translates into CASSVDGTGYEQYV.

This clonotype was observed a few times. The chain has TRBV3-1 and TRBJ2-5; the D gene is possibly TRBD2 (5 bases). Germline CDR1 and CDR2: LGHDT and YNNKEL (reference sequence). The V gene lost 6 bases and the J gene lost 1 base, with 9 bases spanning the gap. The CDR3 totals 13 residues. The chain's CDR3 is CASRADFQETQYF. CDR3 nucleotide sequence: TGTGCCAGCAGGGCGGACTTCCAAGAGACCCAGTACTTC.

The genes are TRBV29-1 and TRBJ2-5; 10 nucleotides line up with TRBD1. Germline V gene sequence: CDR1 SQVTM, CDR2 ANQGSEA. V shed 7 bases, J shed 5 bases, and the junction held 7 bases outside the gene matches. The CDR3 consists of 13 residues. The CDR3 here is CSAGTGVMETQYF. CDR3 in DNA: TGCAGCGCCGGGACAGGGGTAATGGAGACCCAGTACTTC.

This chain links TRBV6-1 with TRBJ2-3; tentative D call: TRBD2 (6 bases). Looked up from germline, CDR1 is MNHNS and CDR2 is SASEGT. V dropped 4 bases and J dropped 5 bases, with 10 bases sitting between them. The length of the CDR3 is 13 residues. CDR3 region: CASSGEAGDTQYF. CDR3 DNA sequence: TGTGCCAGCAGTGGCGAAGCGGGAGATACGCAGTATTTT.

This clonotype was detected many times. CDR3 DNA sequence: TGTGCCATCAGTGAGATGGGGCAGCCCCAGCATTTT. Its protein is CAISEMGQPQHF. This chain connects TRBV10-3 to TRBJ1-5; D is uncertain. Germline V gene sequence: CDR1 ENHRY, CDR2 SYGVKD. The V end lost 2 bases, the J end lost 7 bases, and 6 bases lay between the germline ends. CDR3 length equals 12 residues.

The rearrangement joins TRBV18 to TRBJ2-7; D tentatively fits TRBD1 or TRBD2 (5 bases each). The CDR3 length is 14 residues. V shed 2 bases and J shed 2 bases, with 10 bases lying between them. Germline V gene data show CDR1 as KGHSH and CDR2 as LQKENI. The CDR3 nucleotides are TGTGCCAGCTCACCATGGGACGGAACCTACGAGCAGTACGTC. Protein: CASSPWDGTYEQYV.

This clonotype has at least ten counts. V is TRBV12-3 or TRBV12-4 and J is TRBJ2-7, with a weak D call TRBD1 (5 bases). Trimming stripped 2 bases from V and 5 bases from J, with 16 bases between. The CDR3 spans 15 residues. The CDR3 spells CASSLSVGRVNEQYF. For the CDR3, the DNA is TGTGCCAGCAGTTTATCGGTTGGCAGGGTCAACGAGCAGTACTTC.

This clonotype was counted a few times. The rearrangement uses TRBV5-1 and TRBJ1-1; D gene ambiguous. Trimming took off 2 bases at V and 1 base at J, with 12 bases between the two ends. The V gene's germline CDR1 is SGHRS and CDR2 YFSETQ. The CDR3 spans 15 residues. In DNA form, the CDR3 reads TGCGCCAGCAGCTTCGGTCAAACGGGGAACACTGAAGCTTTCTTT. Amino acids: CASSFGQTGNTEAFF.

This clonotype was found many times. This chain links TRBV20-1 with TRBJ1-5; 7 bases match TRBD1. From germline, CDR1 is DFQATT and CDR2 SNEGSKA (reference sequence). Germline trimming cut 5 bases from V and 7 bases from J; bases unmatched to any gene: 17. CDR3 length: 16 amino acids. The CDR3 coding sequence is TGCAGTGCTGTCGATCGGGATCAGGGGGGAGGACAGCCCCAGCATTTT. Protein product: CSAVDRDQGGGQPQHF.

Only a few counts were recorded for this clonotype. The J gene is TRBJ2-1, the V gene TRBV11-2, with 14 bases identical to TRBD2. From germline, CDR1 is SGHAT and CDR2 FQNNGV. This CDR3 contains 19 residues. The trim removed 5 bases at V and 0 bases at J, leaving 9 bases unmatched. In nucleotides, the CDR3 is TGTGCCAGCAGCCGAAGGACTAGCGGGGGGACCCACTCCTACAATGAGCAGTTCTTC. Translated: CASSRRTSGGTHSYNEQFF.

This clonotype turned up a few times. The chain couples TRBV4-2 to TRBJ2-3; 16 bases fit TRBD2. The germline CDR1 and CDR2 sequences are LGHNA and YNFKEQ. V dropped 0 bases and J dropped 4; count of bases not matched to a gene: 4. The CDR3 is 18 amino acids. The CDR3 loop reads CASSQDGTSGRAADTQYF. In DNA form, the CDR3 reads TGTGCCAGCAGCCAAGATGGGACTAGCGGGAGGGCCGCAGATACGCAGTATTTT.

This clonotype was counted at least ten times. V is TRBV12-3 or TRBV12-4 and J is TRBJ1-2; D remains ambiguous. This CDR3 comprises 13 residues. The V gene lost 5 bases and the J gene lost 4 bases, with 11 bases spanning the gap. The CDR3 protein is CASSAGQAYGYTF. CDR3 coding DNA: TGTGCCAGCAGTGCAGGCCAGGCCTATGGCTACACCTTC.

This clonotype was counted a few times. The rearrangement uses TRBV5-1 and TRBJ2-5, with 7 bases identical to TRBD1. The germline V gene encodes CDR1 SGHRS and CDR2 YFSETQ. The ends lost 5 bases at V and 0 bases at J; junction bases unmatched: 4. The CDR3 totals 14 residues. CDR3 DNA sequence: TGCGCCAGCAGGTCGGGACAGTACCAAGAGACCCAGTACTTC. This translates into CASRSGQYQETQYF. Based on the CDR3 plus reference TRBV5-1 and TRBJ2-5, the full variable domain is KAGVTQTPRYLIKTRGQQVTLSCSPISGHRSVSWYQQTPGQGLQFLFEYFSETQRNKGNFPGRFSGRQFSNSRSEMNVSTLELGDSALYLCASRSGQYQETQYFGPGTRLLVL.

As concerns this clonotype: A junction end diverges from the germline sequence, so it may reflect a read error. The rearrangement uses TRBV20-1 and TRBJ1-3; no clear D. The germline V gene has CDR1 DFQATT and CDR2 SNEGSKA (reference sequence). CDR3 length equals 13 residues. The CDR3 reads CSAREGSGNTIYF. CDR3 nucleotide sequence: TGCAGTGCCAGAGAGGGCTCTGGAAACACCATATATTTT.

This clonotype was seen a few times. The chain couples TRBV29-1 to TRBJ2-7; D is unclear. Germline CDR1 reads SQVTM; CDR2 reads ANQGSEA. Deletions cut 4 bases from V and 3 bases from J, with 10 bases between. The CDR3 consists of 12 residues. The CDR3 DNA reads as TGCAGCGTTGTGGTTGGGCGCTACGAGCAGTACTTC. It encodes CSVVVGRYEQYF.